The 13 T cell receptor beta chains listed next were all sequenced from one sample in a study of post-analysis software for immune sequencing data. Included in the TCR beta cDNA libraries were unique molecular identifiers. TCRdb re-called the PCR reads with MiXCR, one entry per CDR3 protein. Among some 800,000 distinct CDR3 sequences listed, about 43% were seen once. No antigens are known for them. Study-level results: Patients carried five TRBV segments more frequently than controls did, and TRBV5-6, TRBV5-1 and TRBV20-1 were among them.

Input material: blood. The receptors were sampled from a girl aged 10-17 years with multiple sclerosis.

The chain employs TRBV7-6 and TRBJ2-7; 8 nucleotides match TRBD2. V lost 5 bases and J lost 6; bases outside the gene matches: 12. Per germline, CDR1 SGHVS and CDR2 FNYEAQ. The CDR3 consists of 15 residues. The CDR3 DNA sequence: TGTGCCAGCAGCGCGGGGAGAGCGGGAGCTACCGAGCAGTACTTC. Its protein product is CASSAGRAGATEQYF.

The sample holds one count of this clonotype. The V and J genes are TRBV29-1 and TRBJ1-1, with D perhaps matching TRBD1 (6 bases). The length of the CDR3 is 13 residues. The germline V and J ends were trimmed by 5 bases and 1 base, with 11 bases remaining between them. CDR1 is SQVTM, CDR2 ANQGSEA, per germline. The CDR3 loop is CSVQTGKNTEAFF. The CDR3 DNA is TGCAGCGTTCAGACAGGCAAGAACACTGAAGCTTTCTTT.

This clonotype was seen only a few times. The rearrangement uses TRBV7-3 and TRBJ1-4, with D unclear. V lost 10 bases and J lost 0, with 18 bases in between. The CDR3 sequence is 16 residues long. CDR1 and CDR2 (germline): SGHTA, FQGTGA. The CDR3 coding sequence is TGTGCCAACCCGGGCCGGCATCCTGCAACTAATGAAAAACTGTTTTTT. Its translation is CANPGRHPATNEKLFF.

This chain links TRBV2 with TRBJ2-5; weak D call: TRBD2 (6 bases). The CDR3 has 12 amino acids. V dropped 7 bases and J dropped 5 bases, with 11 bases sitting between them. CDR1 is SNHLY and CDR2 is FYNNEI in the germline V gene. The DNA for the CDR3 is TGTGCCAGCAACCGGGACTCGGAGACCCAGTACTTC. This sequence encodes CASNRDSETQYF. Drawing the rest from reference TRBV2 and TRBJ2-5, the complete variable domain is EPEVTQTPSHQVTQMGQEVILRCVPISNHLYFYWYRQILGQKVEFLVSFYNNEISEKSEIFDDQFSVERPDGSNFTLKIRSTKLEDSAMYFCASNRDSETQYFGPGTRLLVL.

CDR3 coding DNA: TGCAGTGCTAGAGATATTGGCAACCAAGAGACCCAGTACTTC. This codes for CSARDIGNQETQYF. V usage is TRBV20-1 and J usage is TRBJ2-5; no reliable D call. This CDR3 has 14 residues. From germline, CDR1 is DFQATT and CDR2 SNEGSKA (reference sequence). V lost 0 bases and J lost 0, with 8 bases in between.

The chain recombines TRBV12-3 or TRBV12-4 with TRBJ2-5; D tentatively reads TRBD1 or TRBD2 (5 bases each). V was cut by 7 bases and J by 3 bases, with 18 bases left in between. The CDR3 length is 15 residues. CDR3 sequence reads: CASTLGDGGKETQYF. The CDR3, as DNA: TGTGCCAGCACTTTGGGGGACGGAGGAAAAGAGACCCAGTACTTC.

This clonotype occurred a few times. The chain is built from TRBV7-2 and TRBJ1-5, with 10 bases matching TRBD1. J lost 6 bases, V lost 2 bases, and 10 bases had no gene match. Germline assignment: CDR1 SGHTA and CDR2 FQGNSA. This CDR3 region has 17 residues. For the CDR3, the DNA is TGTGCCAGCAGCTTACCCATCGGGACAGGGGTAGGTCAGCCCCAGCATTTT. Translated, it gives CASSLPIGTGVGQPQHF.

This clonotype has only a few counts. The chain recombines TRBV2 with TRBJ2-1; 8 bases are shared with TRBD1. V was clipped by 7 bases and J by 3 bases; unmatched bases: 5. The CDR3 totals 14 residues. Germline V gene lookup returns CDR1 SNHLY and CDR2 FYNNEI. The CDR3 loop reads CASTEQGVYNEQFF. As DNA, the CDR3 is TGTGCCAGCACCGAACAGGGGGTCTACAATGAGCAGTTCTTC.

This clonotype was seen only a few times. V is TRBV12-3 or TRBV12-4 and J is TRBJ1-2; D remains unclear. The CDR3 has 12 residues. V was pared by 3 bases and J by 8 bases, with 10 bases between. The CDR3 region is CASSFGGSGYTF. The DNA for the CDR3 is TGTGCCAGCAGTTTTGGAGGTAGCGGCTACACCTTC.

V is TRBV29-1 and J is TRBJ2-1; D is possibly TRBD1 (5 bases). The V gene's germline CDR1 is SQVTM and CDR2 ANQGSEA. This CDR3 is 16 amino acids long. Trimming removed 1 base from V and 5 bases from J, with 18 bases in between. In nucleotides, the CDR3 is TGCAGCGTTGAAGTTTATCTGGGTCAGACAGACAATGAGCAGTTCTTC. Protein: CSVEVYLGQTDNEQFF.

This clonotype was found a few times. The chain carries TRBV7-8 and TRBJ2-1; 7 bases line up with TRBD2. J lost 3 bases, V lost 1 base, and 6 bases had no gene match. The CDR3 length is 16 residues. Germline V gene data show CDR1 as SGHVS and CDR2 as FQNEAQ. For the CDR3, the DNA is TGTGCCAGCAGCTTAGGGCGACTAGCTCACTACAATGAGCAGTTCTTC. This codes for CASSLGRLAHYNEQFF.

The chain recombines TRBV15 with TRBJ1-1, with TRBD1 identical over 9 bases. Looked up from germline, CDR1 is LNHNV and CDR2 is YYDKDF (reference sequence). J lost 3 bases, V lost 0 bases, and 5 bases had no gene match. The CDR3 is made up of 16 amino acids. The CDR3 DNA sequence: TGTGCCACCAGCAGAGAGGACAGGGGCTTGGACACTGAAGCTTTCTTT. It encodes CATSREDRGLDTEAFF. The variable domain in full, with the rest retrieved from reference TRBV15 and TRBJ1-1, is DAMVIQNPRYQVTQFGKPVTLSCSQTLNHNVMYWYQQKSSQAPKLLFHYYDKDFNNEADTPDNFQSRRPNTSFCFLDIRSPGLGDTAMYLCATSREDRGLDTEAFFGQGTRLTVV.

The chain recombines TRBV20-1 with TRBJ2-5; unclear D gene. The DNA end favors TRBJ2-7, so the J call may be wrong. The CDR3 consists of 11 residues. CDR1 and CDR2 from the germline V gene are DFQATT and SNEGSKA (reference sequence). The CDR3 loop is CSARLGYEQYF. CDR3 sequence (DNA): TGCAGTGCTAGACTCGGCTACGAGCAGTACTTC.